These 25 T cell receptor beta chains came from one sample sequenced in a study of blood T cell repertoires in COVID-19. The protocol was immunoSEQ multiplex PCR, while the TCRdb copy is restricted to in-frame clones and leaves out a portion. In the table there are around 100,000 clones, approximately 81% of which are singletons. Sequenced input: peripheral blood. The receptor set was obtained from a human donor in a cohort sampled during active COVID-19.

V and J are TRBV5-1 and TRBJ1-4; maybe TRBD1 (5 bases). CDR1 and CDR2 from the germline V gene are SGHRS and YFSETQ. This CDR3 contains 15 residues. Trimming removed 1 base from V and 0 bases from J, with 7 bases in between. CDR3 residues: CASSLWGATNEKLFF. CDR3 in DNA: TGCGCCAGCAGCTTGTGGGGGGCAACTAATGAAAAACTGTTTTTT. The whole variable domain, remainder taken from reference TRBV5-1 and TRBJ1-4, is KAGVTQTPRYLIKTRGQQVTLSCSPISGHRSVSWYQQTPGQGLQFLFEYFSETQRNKGNFPGRFSGRQFSNSRSEMNVSTLELGDSALYLCASSLWGATNEKLFFGSGTQLSVL.

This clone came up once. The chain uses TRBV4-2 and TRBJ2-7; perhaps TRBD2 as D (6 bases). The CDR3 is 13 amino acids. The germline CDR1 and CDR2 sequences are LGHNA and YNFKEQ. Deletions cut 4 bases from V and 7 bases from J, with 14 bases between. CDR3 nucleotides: TGTGCCAGCAGCCGGGACTCTTTGGGGGAGCAGTACTTC. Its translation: CASSRDSLGEQYF.

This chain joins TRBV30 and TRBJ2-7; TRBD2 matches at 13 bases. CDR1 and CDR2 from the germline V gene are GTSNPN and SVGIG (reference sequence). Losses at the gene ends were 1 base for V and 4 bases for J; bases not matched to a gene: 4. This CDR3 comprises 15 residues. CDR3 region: CAWSEGTSGTYEQYF. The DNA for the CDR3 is TGTGCCTGGAGTGAGGGGACTAGCGGGACTTACGAGCAGTACTTC.

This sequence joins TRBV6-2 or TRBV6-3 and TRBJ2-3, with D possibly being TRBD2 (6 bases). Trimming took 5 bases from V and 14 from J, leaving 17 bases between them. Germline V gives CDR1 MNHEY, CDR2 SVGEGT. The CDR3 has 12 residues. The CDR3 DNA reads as TGTGCCAGCAGTCGGGACTTCCTTTCCTCGTATTTT. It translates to CASSRDFLSSYF.

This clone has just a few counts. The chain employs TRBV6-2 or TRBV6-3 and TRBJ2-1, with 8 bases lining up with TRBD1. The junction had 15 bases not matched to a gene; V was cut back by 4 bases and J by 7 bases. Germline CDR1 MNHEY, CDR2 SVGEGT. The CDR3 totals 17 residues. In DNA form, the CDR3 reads TGTGCCAGCAGTTCTGCAGGGGGCTCCACCCCTGAAAATGAGCAGTTCTTC. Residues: CASSSAGGSTPENEQFF.

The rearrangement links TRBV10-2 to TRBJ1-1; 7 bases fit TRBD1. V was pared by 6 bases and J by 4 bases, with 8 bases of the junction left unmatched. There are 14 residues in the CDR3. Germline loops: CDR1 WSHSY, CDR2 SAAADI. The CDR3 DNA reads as TGCGCCAGCAGCCCGACAGGGTTCAGCACTGAAGCTTTCTTT. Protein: CASSPTGFSTEAFF.

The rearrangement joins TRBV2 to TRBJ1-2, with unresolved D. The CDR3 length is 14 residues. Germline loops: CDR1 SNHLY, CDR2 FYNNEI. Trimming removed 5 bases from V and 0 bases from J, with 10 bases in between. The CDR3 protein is CASSLGRTNYGYTF. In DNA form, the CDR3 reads TGTGCCAGCAGTTTGGGCAGGACTAACTATGGCTACACCTTC. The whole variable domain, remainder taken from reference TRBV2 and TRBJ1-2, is EPEVTQTPSHQVTQMGQEVILRCVPISNHLYFYWYRQILGQKVEFLVSFYNNEISEKSEIFDDQFSVERPDGSNFTLKIRSTKLEDSAMYFCASSLGRTNYGYTFGSGTRLTVV.

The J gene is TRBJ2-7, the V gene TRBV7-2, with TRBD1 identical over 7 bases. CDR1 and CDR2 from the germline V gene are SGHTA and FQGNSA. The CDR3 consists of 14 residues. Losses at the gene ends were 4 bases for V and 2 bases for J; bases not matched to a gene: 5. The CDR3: CASSSKGTAYEQYF. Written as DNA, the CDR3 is TGTGCCAGCAGCTCTAAAGGGACAGCCTACGAGCAGTACTTC.

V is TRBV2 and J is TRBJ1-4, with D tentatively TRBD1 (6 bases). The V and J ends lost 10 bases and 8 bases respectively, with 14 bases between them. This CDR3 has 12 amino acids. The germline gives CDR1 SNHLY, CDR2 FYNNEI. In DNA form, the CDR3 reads TGTGCCACGGGTCAGGGGTACGAAAAACTGTTTTTT. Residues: CATGQGYEKLFF.

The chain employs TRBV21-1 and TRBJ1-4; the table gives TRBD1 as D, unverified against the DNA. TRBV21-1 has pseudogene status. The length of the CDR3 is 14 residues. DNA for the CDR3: TGTGCCAGCATTGGGGGCTCCGCTAATGAAAAACTGTTTTTT. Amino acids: CASIGGSANEKLFF.

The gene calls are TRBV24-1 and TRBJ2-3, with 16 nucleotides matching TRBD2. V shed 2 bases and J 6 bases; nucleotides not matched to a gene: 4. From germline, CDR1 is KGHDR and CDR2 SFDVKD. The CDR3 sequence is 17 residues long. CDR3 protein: CATSDSGLAGGHDTQYF. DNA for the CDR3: TGTGCCACCAGTGATTCGGGACTAGCGGGGGGGCATGATACGCAGTATTTT.

Written as DNA, the CDR3 is TGTGCCAGCAGCCCTCAGGGGGCGTTGATTTACGAGCAGTACTTC. This codes for CASSPQGALIYEQYF. The rearrangement links TRBV7-8 to TRBJ2-7; 8 positions agree with TRBD1. The germline CDR1 and CDR2 sequences are SGHVS and FQNEAQ. V gave up 5 bases and J gave up 4 bases; unmatched junction bases: 10. The CDR3 extends over 15 amino acids.

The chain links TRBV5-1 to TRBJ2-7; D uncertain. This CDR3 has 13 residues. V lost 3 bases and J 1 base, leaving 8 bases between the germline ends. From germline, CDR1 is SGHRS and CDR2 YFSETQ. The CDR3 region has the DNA TGCGCCAGCAGCTCCCCCCCTTCCTACGAGCAGTACTTC. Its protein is CASSSPPSYEQYF.

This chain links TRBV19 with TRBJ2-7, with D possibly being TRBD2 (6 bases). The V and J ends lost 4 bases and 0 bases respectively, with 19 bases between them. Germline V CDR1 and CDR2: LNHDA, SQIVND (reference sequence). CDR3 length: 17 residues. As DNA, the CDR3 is TGTGCCAGTAGTACCGCCCCCGGGGGTCGACACTCCTACGAGCAGTACTTC. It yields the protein CASSTAPGGRHSYEQYF.

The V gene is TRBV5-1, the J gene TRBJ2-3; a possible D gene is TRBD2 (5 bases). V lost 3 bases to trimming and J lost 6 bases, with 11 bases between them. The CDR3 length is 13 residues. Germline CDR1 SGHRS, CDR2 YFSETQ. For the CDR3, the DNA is TGCGCCAGCAGCTCGGTAGGCGGGGATACGCAGTATTTT. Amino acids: CASSSVGGDTQYF. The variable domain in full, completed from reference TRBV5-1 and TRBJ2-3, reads KAGVTQTPRYLIKTRGQQVTLSCSPISGHRSVSWYQQTPGQGLQFLFEYFSETQRNKGNFPGRFSGRQFSNSRSEMNVSTLELGDSALYLCASSSVGGDTQYFGPGTRLTVL.

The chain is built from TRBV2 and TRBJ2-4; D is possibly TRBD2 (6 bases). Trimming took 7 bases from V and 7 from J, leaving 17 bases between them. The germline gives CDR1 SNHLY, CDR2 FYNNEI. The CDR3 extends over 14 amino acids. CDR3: CASTGARAGNIQYF. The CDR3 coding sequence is TGTGCCAGCACCGGGGCAAGGGCGGGGAACATTCAGTACTTC.

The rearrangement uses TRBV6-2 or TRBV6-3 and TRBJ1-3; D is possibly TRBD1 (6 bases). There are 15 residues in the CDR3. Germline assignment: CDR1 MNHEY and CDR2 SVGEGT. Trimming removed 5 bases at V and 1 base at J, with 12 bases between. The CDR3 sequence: CASSQRRGSGNTIYF. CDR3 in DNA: TGTGCCAGCAGTCAACGAAGGGGGTCTGGAAACACCATATATTTT.

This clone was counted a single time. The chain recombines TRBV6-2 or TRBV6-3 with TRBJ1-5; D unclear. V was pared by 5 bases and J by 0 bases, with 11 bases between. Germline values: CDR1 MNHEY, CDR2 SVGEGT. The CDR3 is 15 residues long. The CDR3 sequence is CASSALRTSNQPQHF. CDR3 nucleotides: TGTGCCAGCAGTGCCCTAAGAACTAGCAATCAGCCCCAGCATTTT.

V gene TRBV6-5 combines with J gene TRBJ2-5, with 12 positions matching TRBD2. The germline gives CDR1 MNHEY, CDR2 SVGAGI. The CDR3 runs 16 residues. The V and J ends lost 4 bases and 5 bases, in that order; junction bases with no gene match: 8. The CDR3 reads CASSWERTSGVETQYF. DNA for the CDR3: TGTGCCAGCAGTTGGGAGAGGACTAGCGGGGTGGAGACCCAGTACTTC.

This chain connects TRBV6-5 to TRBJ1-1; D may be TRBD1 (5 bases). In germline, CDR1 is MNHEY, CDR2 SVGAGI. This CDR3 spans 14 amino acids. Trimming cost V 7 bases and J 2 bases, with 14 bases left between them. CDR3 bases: TGTGCCAGCAACCCGCTTTGGACAAACACTGAAGCTTTCTTT. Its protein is CASNPLWTNTEAFF.

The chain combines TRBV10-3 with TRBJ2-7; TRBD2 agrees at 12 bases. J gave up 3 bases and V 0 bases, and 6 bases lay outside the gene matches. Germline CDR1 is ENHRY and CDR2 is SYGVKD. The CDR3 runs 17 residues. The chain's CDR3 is CAISESPGLAGNYEQYF. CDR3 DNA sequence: TGTGCCATCAGTGAGTCACCGGGACTAGCGGGTAACTACGAGCAGTACTTC.

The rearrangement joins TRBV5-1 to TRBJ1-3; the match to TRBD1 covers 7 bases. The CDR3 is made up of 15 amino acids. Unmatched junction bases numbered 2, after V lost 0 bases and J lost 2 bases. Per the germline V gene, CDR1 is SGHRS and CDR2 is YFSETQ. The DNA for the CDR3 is TGCGCCAGCAGCTTGGACAGGGGAGCTGGAAACACCATATATTTT. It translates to CASSLDRGAGNTIYF.

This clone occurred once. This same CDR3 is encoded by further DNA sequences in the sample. CDR3: CASSPSLDTQYF. The CDR3 DNA sequence: TGTGCCAGCTCACCTTCTCTAGATACGCAGTATTTT. This rearrangement joins TRBV18 to TRBJ2-3, with D hard to call. Germline CDR1 is KGHSH and CDR2 is LQKENI. The V gene lost 3 bases and the J gene lost 5 bases, with 6 bases spanning the gap. CDR3 length: 12 amino acids.

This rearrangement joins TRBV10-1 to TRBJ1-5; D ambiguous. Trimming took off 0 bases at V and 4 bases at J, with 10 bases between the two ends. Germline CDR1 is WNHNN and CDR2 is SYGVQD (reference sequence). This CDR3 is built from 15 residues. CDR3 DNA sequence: TGCGCCAGCAGTGAGTCACGGGTAAGGAATCAGCCCCAGCATTTT. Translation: CASSESRVRNQPQHF.

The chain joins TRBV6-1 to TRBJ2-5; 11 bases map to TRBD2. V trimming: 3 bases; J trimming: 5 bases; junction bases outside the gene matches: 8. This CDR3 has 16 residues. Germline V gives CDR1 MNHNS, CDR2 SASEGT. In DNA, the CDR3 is TGTGCCAGCAGTGAGACCTCGGGACTAGCGGTGGAGACCCAGTACTTC. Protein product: CASSETSGLAVETQYF.